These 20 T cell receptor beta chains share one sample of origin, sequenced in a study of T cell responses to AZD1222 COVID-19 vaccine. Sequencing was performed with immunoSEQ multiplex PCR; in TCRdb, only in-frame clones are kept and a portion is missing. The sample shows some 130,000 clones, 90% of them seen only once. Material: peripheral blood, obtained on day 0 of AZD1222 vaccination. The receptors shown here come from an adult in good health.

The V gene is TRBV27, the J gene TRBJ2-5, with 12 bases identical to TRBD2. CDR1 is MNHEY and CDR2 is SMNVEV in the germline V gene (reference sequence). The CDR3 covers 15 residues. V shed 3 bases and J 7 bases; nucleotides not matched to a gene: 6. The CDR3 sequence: CASSFGPGLAGTQYF. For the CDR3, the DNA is TGTGCCAGCAGTTTCGGGCCGGGACTAGCGGGGACCCAGTACTTC.

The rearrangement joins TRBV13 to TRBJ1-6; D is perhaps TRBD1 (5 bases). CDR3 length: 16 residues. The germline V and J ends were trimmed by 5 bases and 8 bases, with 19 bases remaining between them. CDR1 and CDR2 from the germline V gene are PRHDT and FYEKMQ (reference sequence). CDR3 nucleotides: TGTGCCAGCAGCGCAACACCGGGACCGACATATTCACCCCTCCACTTT. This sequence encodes CASSATPGPTYSPLHF. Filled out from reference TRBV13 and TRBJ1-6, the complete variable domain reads AAGVIQSPRHLIKEKRETATLKCYPIPRHDTVYWYQQGPGQDPQFLISFYEKMQSDKGSIPDRFSAQQFSDYHSELNMSSLELGDSALYFCASSATPGPTYSPLHFGNGTRLTVT.

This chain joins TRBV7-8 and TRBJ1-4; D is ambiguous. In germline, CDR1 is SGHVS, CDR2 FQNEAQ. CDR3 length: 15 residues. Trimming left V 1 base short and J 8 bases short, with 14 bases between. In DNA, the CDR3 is TGTGCCAGCAGCTTAGTAGGACGGTATTCGGAAAAACTGTTTTTT. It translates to CASSLVGRYSEKLFF.

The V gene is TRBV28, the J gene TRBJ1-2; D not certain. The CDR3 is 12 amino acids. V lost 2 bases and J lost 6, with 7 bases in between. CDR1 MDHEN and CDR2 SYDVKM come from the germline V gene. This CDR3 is CASSLLLDGYTF. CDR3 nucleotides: TGTGCCAGCAGTTTACTTTTGGATGGCTACACCTTC.

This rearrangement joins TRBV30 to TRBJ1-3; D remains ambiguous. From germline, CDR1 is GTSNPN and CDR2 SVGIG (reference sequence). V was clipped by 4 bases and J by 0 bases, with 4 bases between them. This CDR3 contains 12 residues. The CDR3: CAWTASGNTIYF. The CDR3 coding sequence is TGTGCCTGGACAGCCTCTGGAAACACCATATATTTT. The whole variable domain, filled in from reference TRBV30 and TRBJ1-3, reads SQTIHQWPATLVQPVGSPLSLECTVEGTSNPNLYWYRQAAGRGLQLLFYSVGIGQISSEVPQNLSASRPQDRQFILSSKKLLLSDSGFYLCAWTASGNTIYFGEGSWLTVV.

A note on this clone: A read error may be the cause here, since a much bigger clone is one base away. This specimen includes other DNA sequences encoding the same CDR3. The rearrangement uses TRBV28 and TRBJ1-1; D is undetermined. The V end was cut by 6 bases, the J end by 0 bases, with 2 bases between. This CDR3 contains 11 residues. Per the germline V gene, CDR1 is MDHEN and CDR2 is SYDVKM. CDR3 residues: CASRLNTEAFF. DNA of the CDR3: TGTGCCAGCAGGCTGAACACTGAAGCTTTCTTT.

The CDR3 loop is CASSLGPGDTNYGYTF. The CDR3 nucleotides read TGCGCCAGCAGCTTGGGCCCAGGGGATACTAACTATGGCTACACCTTC. The gene calls are TRBV5-1 and TRBJ1-2; D possibly corresponds to TRBD1 (6 bases). Trimming took 0 bases from V and 0 from J, leaving 12 bases between them. Germline CDR1 SGHRS, CDR2 YFSETQ. The CDR3 length is 16 residues.

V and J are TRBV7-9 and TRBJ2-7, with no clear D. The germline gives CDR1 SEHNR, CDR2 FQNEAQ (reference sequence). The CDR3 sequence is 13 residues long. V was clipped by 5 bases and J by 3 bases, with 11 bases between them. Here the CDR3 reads CASSPDGVYEQYF. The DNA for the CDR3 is TGTGCCAGCAGCCCCGATGGGGTCTACGAGCAGTACTTC.

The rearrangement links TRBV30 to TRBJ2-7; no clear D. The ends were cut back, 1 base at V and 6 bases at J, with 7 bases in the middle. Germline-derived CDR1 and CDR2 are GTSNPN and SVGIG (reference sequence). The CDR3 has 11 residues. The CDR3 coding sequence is TGTGCCTGGAGTGATCAAGGCGAGCAGTACTTC. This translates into CAWSDQGEQYF.

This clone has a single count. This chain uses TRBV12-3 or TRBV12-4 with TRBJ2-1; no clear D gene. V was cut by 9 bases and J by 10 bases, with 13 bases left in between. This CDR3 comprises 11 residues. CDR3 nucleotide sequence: TGTGCCAGTTCTAGGGTGGCGGAGCAGTTCTTC. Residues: CASSRVAEQFF.

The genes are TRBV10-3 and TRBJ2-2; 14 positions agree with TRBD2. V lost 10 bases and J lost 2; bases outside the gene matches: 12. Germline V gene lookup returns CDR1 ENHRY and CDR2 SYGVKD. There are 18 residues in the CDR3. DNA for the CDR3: TGTGCCACGCGGACCGGGACTAGCGGGGGTATAAACACCGGGGAGCTGTTTTTT. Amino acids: CATRTGTSGGINTGELFF.

The CDR3 DNA reads TGTGCCAGCAGCCAATCCGGGATTCTTAGGGGCTACACCTTC. Translation: CASSQSGILRGYTF. The chain couples TRBV4-2 to TRBJ1-2, with no clear D. This CDR3 is 14 amino acids long. CDR1 and CDR2 from the germline V gene are LGHNA and YNFKEQ. The V end was cut by 2 bases, the J end by 8 bases, with 15 bases between.

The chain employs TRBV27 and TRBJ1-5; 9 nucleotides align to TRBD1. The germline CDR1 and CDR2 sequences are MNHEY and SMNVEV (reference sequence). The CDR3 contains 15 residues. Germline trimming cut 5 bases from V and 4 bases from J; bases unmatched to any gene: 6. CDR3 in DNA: TGTGCCAGCAGTCCGGGACAGGGACCTAATCAGCCCCAGCATTTT. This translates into CASSPGQGPNQPQHF.

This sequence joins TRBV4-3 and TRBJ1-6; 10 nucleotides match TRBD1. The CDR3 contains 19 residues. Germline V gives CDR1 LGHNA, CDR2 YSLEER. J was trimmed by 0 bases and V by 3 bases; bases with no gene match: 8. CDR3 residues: CASSQDRGFSSSYNSPLHF. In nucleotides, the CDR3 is TGCGCCAGCAGCCAGGACAGGGGGTTTTCGAGCTCCTATAATTCACCCCTCCACTTT.

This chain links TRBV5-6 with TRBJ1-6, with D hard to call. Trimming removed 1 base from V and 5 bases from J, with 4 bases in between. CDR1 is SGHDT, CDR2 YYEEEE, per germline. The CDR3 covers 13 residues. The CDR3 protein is CASSLTDNSPLHF. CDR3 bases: TGTGCCAGCAGCTTGACAGATAATTCACCCCTCCACTTT.

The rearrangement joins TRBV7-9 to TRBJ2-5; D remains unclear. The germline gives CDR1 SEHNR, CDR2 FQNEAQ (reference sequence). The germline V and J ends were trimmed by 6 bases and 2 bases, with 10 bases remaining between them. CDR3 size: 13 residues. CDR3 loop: CASSKGLQETQYF. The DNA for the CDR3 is TGTGCCAGCAGTAAGGGCTTACAAGAGACCCAGTACTTC.

In DNA, the CDR3 is TGTGCCACCAGTGCCCCGAGTAGGCGCTCTCCTAGCTATGGCTACACCTTC. It translates to CATSAPSRRSPSYGYTF. The chain couples TRBV24-1 to TRBJ1-2; D unresolved. Per germline, CDR1 KGHDR and CDR2 SFDVKD. V lost 5 bases to trimming and J lost 4 bases, with 22 bases between them. The CDR3 is 17 residues long.

CDR3 bases: TGTGCCAGCAGCTTTACCGGGACTAGCGGGGGGATCACAGATACGCAGTATTTT. Translating gives CASSFTGTSGGITDTQYF. This sequence joins TRBV7-2 and TRBJ2-3; 15 bases match TRBD2. The germline V gene encodes CDR1 SGHTA and CDR2 FQGNSA. V shed 3 bases and J 2 bases; nucleotides not matched to a gene: 6. CDR3 length equals 18 residues.

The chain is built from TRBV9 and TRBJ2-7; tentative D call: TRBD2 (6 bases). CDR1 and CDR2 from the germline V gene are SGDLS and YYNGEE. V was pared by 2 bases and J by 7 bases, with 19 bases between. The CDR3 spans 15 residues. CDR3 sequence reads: CASSVGAAGYGEQYF. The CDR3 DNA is TGTGCCAGCAGCGTCGGAGCGGCGGGATACGGGGAGCAGTACTTC.

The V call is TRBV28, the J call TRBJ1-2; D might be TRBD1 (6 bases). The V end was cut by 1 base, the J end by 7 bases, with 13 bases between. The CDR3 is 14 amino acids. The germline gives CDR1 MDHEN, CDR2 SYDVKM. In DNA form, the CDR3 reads TGTGCCAGCAGTTTATTCAACAGGGTGGGTGGCTACACCTTC. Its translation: CASSLFNRVGGYTF.